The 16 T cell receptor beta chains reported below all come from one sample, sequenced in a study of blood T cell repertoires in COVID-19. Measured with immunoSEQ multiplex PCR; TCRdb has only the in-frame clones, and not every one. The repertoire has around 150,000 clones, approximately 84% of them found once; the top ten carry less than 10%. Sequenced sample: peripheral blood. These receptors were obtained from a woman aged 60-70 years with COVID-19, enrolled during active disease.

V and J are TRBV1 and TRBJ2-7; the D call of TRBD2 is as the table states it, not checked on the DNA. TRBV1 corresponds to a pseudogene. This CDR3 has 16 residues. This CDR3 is CTSSQDRGFSDYEQYV. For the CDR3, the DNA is TGCACCAGCAGCCAAGATAGAGGCTTCTCGGATTACGAGCAGTACGTC.

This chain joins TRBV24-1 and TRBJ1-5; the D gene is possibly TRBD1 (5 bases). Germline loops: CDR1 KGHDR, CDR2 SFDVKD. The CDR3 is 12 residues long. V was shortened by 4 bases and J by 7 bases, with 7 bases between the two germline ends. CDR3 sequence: CATSDPGQPQHF. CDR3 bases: TGTGCCACCAGTGACCCAGGGCAGCCCCAGCATTTT.

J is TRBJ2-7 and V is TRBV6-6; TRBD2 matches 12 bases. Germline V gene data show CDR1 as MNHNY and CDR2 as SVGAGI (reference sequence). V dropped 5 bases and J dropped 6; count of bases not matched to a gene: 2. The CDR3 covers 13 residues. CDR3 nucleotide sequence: TGTGCCAGCAGTCTGGGACTAGCGGGCGAGCAGTACTTC. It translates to CASSLGLAGEQYF.

Here the CDR3 reads CAWSVGWRGLSPGELFF. CDR3 DNA sequence: TGTGCCTGGAGTGTGGGATGGAGGGGCCTCTCCCCCGGGGAGCTGTTTTTT. The chain links TRBV30 to TRBJ2-2, with D possibly matching TRBD2 (6 bases). CDR1 is GTSNPN, CDR2 SVGIG, per germline (reference sequence). V dropped 0 bases and J dropped 6 bases, with 20 bases sitting between them. This CDR3 is built from 17 residues.

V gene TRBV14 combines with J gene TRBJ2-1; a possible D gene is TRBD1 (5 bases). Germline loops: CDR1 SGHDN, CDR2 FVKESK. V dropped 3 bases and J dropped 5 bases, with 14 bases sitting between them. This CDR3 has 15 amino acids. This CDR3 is CASSQITGRHNEQFF. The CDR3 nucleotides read TGTGCCAGCAGCCAGATCACAGGAAGGCACAATGAGCAGTTCTTC.

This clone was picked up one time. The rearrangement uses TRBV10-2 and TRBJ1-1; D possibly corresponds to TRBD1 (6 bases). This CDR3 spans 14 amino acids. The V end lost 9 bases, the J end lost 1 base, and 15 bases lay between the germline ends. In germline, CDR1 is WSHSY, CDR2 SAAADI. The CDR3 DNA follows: TGCGCCAGTGAAAAAACAGGGCGGAACACTGAAGCTTTCTTT. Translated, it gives CASEKTGRNTEAFF.

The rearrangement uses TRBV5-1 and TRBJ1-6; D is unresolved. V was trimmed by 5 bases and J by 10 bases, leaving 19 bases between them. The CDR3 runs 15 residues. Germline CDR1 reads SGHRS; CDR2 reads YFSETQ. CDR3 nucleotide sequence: TGCGCCAGCAGGTTTGAGGAAGCCGCTTCCTCACCCCTCCACTTT. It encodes CASRFEEAASSPLHF.

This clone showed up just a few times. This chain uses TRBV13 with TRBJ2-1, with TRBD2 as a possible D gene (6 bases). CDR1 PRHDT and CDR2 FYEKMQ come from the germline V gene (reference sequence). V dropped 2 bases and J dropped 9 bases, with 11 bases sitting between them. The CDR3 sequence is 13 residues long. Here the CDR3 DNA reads TGTGCCAGCAGCTTAAACCGGGACTCTGAGCAGTTCTTC. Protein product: CASSLNRDSEQFF.

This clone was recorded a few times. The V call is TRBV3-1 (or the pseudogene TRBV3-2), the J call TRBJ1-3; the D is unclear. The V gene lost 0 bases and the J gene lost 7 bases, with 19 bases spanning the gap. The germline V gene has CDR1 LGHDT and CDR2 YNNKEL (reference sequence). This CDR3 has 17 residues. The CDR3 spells CASSQDQIRRVGNTIYF. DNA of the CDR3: TGTGCCAGCAGCCAAGATCAGATTAGGAGGGTAGGGAACACCATATATTTT.

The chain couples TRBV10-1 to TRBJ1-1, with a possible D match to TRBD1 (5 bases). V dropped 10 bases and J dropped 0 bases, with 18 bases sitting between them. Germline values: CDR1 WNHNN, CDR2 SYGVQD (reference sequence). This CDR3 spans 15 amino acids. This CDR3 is CAIPEQGVLNTEAFF. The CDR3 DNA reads TGCGCCATCCCCGAGCAGGGCGTTTTGAACACTGAAGCTTTCTTT.

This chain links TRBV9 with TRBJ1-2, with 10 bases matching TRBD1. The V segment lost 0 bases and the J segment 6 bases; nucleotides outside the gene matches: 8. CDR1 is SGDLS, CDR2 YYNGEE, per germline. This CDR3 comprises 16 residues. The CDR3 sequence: CASSVAPTGGMNGYTF. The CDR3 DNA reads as TGTGCCAGCAGCGTAGCCCCGACAGGGGGCATGAATGGCTACACCTTC.

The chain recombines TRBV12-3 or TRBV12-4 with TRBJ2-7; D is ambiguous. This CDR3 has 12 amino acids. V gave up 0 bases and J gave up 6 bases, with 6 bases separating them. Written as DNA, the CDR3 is TGTGCCAGCAGTTTAGCGAGTGGCGAGCAGTACTTC. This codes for CASSLASGEQYF.

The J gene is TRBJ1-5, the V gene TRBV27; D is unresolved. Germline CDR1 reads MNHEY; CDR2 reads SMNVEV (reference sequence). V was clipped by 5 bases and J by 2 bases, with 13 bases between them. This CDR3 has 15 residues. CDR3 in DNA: TGTGCCAGCAGTAAGCTCGTCGGGGGCAATCAGCCCCAGCATTTT. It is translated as CASSKLVGGNQPQHF.

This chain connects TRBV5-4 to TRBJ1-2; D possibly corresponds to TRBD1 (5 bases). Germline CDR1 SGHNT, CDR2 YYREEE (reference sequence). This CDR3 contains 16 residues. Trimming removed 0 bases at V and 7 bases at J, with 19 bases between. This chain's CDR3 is CASSLGKGEGRFGYTF. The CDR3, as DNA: TGTGCCAGCAGCTTGGGTAAAGGGGAGGGGCGGTTTGGCTACACCTTC.

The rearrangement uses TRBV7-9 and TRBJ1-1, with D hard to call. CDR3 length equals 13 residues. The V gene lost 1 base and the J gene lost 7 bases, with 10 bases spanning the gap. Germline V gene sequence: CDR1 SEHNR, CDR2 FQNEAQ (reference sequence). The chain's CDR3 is CASSLGGFIEAFF. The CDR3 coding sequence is TGTGCCAGCAGCTTAGGAGGGTTTATTGAAGCTTTCTTT.

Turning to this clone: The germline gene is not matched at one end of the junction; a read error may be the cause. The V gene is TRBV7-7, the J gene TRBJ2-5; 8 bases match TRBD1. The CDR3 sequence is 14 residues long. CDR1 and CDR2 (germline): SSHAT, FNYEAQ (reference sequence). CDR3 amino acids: CASSPDRGGETQYF. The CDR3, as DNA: TGTGCTAGCAGCCCCGACAGGGGCGGGGAGACCCAGTACTTC.